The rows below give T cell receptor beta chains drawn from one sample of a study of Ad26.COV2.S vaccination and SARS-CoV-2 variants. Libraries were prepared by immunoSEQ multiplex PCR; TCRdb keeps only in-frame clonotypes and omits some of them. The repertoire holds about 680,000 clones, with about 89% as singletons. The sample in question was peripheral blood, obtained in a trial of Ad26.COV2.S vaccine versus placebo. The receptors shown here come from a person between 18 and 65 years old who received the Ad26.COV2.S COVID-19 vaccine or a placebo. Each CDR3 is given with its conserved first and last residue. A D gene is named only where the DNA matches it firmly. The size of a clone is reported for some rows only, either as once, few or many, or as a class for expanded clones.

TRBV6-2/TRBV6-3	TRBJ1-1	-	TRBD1	TGTGCCAGCAGCCCCTTCGACAGGGGCACTGAAGCTTTCTTT	CASSPFDRGTEAFF
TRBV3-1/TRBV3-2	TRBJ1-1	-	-	TGTGCCAGCAGCCAACTAGGACGGATTGAAGCTTTCTTT	CASSQLGRIEAFF
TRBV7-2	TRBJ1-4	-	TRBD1	TGTGCCAGCAGCCCCGGGACAGTCAATGAAAAACTGTTTTTT	CASSPGTVNEKLFF
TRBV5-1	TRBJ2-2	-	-	TGCGCCAGCAGCCAAATAGAGGCCGGGGAGCTGTTTTTT	CASSQIEAGELFF
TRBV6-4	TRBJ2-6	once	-	TGTGCCAGCAGTGTAGAGGGGGCTGGGGCCAACGTCCTGACTTTC	CASSVEGAGANVLTF
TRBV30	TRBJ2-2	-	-	TGTGCCTGGAGGGCGGGCCTTAACACCGGGGAGCTGTTTTTT	CAWRAGLNTGELFF
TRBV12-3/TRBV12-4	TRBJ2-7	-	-	TGTGCCAGCAGGCTGACAGGCCCGGGAGAGCAGTACTTC	CASRLTGPGEQYF
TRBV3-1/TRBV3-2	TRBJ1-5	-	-	TGTGCCAGCAGCCAAGATAAACGGGACAATCAGCCCCAGCATTTT	CASSQDKRDNQPQHF
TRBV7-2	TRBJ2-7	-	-	TGTGCCAGCAGCTTAGAGGTGTGGAGCTCCTACGAGCAGTACTTC	CASSLEVWSSYEQYF
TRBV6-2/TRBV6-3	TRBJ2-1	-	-	TGTGCCAGCAGTTACGACCAAGCGGCCTACAATGAGCAGTTCTTC	CASSYDQAAYNEQFF
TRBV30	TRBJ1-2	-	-	TGTGCCTGGAGTGCCCAGGCGGCTGGCTACACCTTC	CAWSAQAAGYTF
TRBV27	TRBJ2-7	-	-	TGTGCCAGCAGTCTGCGGGACCGACTCTACGAGCAGTACTTC	CASSLRDRLYEQYF
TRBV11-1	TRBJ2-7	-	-	TGTGCCAGCAGCTTGGAAGTACCCTACGAGCAGTACTTC	CASSLEVPYEQYF
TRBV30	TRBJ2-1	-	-	TGTGCCATAGGATGGGGCAATGAGCAGTTCTTC	CAIGWGNEQFF
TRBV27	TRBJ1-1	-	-	TGTGCCAGCAGTTCGAGGGAAAACACTGAAGCTTTCTTT	CASSSRENTEAFF
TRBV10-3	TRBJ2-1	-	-	TGTGCCATCAGTCCCGGGCGCTCCTACAATGAGCAGTTCTTC	CAISPGRSYNEQFF
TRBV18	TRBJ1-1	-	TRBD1	TGTGCCAGCTCACCGGGACAGGGAAGGGGAGCTTTCTTT	CASSPGQGRGAFF
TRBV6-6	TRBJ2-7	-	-	TGTGCCAGCACCTCAGGGGTCTGGGAGGGGTACGAGCAGTACTTC	CASTSGVWEGYEQYF
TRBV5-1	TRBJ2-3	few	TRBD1	TGCGCCAGCACCCGTGAGGGGGCTTCAGATACGCAGTATTTT	CASTREGASDTQYF